Below are 4 T cell receptor beta chains sequenced from a single sample in a study of blood T cell repertoires in COVID-19. Clones were read by immunoSEQ multiplex PCR, and TCRdb kept only the in-frame ones, dropping some. The table includes a few hundred thousand clones, more than 85% detected once. Sequences were obtained from PBMCs or T cells enriched from blood (not recorded which). These TCRs come from a woman aged 30 to 39 who had recovered from COVID-19.

Many counts were recorded for this clone. This rearrangement joins TRBV20-1 to TRBJ2-1; 7 nucleotides line up with TRBD2. Germline V gene data show CDR1 as DFQATT and CDR2 as SNEGSKA (reference sequence). The V and J ends lost 5 bases and 9 bases, in that order; junction bases with no gene match: 4. The CDR3 spans 11 residues. CDR3 amino acids: CSALLAFEQFF. DNA for the CDR3: TGCAGTGCTCTACTAGCGTTTGAGCAGTTCTTC.

The chain recombines TRBV19 with TRBJ1-2; the D gene is possibly TRBD1 (5 bases). CDR3 length equals 14 residues. Trimming stripped 4 bases from V and 0 bases from J, with 9 bases between. The germline CDR1 and CDR2 sequences are LNHDA and SQIVND (reference sequence). The CDR3: CASSTGWANYGYTF. In DNA form, the CDR3 reads TGTGCCAGTAGTACAGGGTGGGCTAACTATGGCTACACCTTC.

J is TRBJ1-5 and V is TRBV19, with 9 bases fitting TRBD1. This CDR3 is built from 16 residues. Trimming took 6 bases from V and 5 from J; bases not matched to a gene: 11. In germline, CDR1 is LNHDA, CDR2 SQIVND (reference sequence). DNA of the CDR3: TGTGCCAGTAGACGCAGAACAGGGGGCGCGTATCAGCCCCAGCATTTT. It specifies CASRRRTGGAYQPQHF.

The genes are TRBV19 and TRBJ2-1; 9 bases align to TRBD2. Trimming removed 5 bases from V and 5 bases from J; junction bases left unmatched: 16. The germline V gene has CDR1 LNHDA and CDR2 SQIVND (reference sequence). The CDR3 length is 18 residues. CDR3 sequence (DNA): TGTGCCAGTAGTGCCCCCCGGAGCGTAGCGGGAGTCAACAATGAGCAGTTCTTC. Translation gives CASSAPRSVAGVNNEQFF.